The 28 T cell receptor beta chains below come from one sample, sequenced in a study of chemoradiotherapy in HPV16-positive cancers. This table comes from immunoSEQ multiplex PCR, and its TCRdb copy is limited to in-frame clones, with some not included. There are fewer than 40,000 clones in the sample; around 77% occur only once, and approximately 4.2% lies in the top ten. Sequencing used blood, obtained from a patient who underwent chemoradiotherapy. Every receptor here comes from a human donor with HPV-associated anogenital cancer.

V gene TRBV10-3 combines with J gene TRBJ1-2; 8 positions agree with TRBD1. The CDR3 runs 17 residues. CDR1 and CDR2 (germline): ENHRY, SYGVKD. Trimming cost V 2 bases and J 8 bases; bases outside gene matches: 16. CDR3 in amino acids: CAISERVVLQGASGYTF. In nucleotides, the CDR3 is TGTGCCATCAGTGAGCGGGTAGTCCTCCAGGGGGCTTCCGGCTACACCTTC.

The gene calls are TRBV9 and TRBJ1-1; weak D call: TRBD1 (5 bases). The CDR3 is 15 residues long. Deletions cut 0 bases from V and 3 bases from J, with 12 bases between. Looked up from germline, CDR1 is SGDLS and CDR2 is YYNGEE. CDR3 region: CASSVVGAQDTEAFF. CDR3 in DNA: TGTGCCAGCAGCGTAGTCGGGGCTCAGGACACTGAAGCTTTCTTT. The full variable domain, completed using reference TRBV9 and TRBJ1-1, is DSGVTQTPKHLITATGQRVTLRCSPRSGDLSVYWYQQSLDQGLQFLIQYYNGEERAKGNILERFSAQQFPDLHSELNLSSLELGDSALYFCASSVVGAQDTEAFFGQGTRLTVV.

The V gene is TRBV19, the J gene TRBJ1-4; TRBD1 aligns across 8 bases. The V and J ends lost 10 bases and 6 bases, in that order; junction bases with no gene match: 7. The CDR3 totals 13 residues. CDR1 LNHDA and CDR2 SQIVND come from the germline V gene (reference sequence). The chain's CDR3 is CAIRDRIDEKLFF. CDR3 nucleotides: TGTGCCATCAGGGACAGGATTGATGAAAAACTGTTTTTT.

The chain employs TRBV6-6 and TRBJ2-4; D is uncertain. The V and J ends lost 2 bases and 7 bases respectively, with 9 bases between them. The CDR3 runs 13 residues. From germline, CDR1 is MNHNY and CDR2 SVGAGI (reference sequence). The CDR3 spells CASSYDPGNIQYF. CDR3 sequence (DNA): TGTGCCAGCAGTTACGATCCGGGCAACATTCAGTACTTC.

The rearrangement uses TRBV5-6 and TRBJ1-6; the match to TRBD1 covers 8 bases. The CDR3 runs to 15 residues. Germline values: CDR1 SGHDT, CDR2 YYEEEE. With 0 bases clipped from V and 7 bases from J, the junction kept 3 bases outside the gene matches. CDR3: CASSLVGQGNSPLHF. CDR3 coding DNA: TGTGCCAGCAGCTTGGTCGGACAGGGAAATTCACCCCTCCACTTT.

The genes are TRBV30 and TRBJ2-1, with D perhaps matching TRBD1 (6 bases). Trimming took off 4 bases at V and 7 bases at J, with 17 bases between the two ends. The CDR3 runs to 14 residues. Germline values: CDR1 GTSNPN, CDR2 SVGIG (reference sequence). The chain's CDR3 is CAWNGQGHWNEQFF. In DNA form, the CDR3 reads TGTGCCTGGAATGGTCAGGGGCATTGGAATGAGCAGTTCTTC.

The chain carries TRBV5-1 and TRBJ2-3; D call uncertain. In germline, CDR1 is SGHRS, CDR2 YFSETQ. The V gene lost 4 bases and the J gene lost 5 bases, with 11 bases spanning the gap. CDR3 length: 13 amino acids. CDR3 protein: CASSPYSEDTQYF. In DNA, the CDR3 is TGCGCCAGCAGCCCCTATAGTGAAGATACGCAGTATTTT.

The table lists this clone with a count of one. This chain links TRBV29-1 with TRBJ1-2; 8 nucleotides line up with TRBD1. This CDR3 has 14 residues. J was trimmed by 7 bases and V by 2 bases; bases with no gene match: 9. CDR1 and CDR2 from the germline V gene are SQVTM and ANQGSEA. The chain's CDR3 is CSVEYGQGASGYTF. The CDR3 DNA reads TGCAGCGTTGAATATGGGCAGGGGGCGAGTGGCTACACCTTC.

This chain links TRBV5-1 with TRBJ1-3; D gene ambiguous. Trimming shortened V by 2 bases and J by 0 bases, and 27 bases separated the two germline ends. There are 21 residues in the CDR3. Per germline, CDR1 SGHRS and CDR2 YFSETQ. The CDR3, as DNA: TGCGCCAGCAGCTTACGACCCGCGAGGAAGGACCTCTCGTACTCTGGAAACACCATATATTTT. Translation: CASSLRPARKDLSYSGNTIYF. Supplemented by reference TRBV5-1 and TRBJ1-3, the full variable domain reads KAGVTQTPRYLIKTRGQQVTLSCSPISGHRSVSWYQQTPGQGLQFLFEYFSETQRNKGNFPGRFSGRQFSNSRSEMNVSTLELGDSALYLCASSLRPARKDLSYSGNTIYFGEGSWLTVV.

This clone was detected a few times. The CDR3 sequence is CASSQGQGRDQPQHF. As DNA, the CDR3 is TGTGCCAGCTCCCAGGGACAGGGTAGGGATCAGCCCCAGCATTTT. The V gene is TRBV18, the J gene TRBJ1-5, with TRBD1 matching 9 bases. The V segment lost 6 bases and the J segment 5 bases; nucleotides outside the gene matches: 8. The CDR3 sequence is 15 residues long. Germline V gene lookup returns CDR1 KGHSH and CDR2 LQKENI.

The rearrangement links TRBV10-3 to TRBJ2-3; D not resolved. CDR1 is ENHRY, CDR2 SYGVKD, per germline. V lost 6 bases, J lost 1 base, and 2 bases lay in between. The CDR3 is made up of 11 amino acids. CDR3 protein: CAIRGTDTQYF. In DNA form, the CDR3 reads TGTGCCATCAGGGGCACAGATACGCAGTATTTT.

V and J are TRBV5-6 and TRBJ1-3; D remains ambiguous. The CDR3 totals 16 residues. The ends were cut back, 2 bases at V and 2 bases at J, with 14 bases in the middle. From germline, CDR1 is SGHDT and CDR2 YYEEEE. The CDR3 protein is CASSFPASLAGNTIYF. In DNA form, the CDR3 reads TGTGCCAGCAGCTTTCCGGCCTCGCTGGCTGGAAACACCATATATTTT.

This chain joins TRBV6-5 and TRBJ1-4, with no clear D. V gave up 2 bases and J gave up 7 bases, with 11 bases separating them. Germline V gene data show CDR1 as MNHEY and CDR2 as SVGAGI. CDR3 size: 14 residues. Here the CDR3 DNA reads TGTGCCAGCAGTTACCGCCGGGAGAGTGAAAAACTGTTTTTT. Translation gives CASSYRRESEKLFF.

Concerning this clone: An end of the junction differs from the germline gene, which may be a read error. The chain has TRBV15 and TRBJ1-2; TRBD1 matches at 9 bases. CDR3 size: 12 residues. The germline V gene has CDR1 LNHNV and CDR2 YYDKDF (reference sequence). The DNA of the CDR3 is TGTGCCACCAGCAGAGATGACAGGGACAGGGTCTTC. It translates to CATSRDDRDRVF. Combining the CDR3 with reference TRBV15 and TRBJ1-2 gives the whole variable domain DAMVIQNPRYQVTQFGKPVTLSCSQTLNHNVMYWYQQKSSQAPKLLFHYYDKDFNNEADTPDNFQSRRPNTSFCFLDIRSPGLGDTAMYLCATSRDDRDRVFGSGTRLTVV.

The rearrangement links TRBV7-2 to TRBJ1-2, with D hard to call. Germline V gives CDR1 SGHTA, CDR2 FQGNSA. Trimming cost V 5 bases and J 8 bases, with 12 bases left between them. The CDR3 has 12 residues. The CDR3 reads CASSPHIEGYTF. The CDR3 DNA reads TGTGCCAGCAGCCCACACATTGAGGGCTACACCTTC.

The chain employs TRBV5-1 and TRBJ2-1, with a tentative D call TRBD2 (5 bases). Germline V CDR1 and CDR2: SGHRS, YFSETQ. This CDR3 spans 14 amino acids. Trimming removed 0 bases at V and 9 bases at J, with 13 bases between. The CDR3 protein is CASSLGASLGEQFF. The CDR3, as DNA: TGCGCCAGCAGCTTGGGGGCTAGCTTGGGTGAGCAGTTCTTC.

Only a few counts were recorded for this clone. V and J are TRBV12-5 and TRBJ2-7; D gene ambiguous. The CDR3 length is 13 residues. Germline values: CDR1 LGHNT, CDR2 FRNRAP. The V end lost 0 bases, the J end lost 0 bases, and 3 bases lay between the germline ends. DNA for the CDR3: TGTGCTAGTGGTTTGGTTGGCTCCTACGAGCAGTACTTC. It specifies CASGLVGSYEQYF. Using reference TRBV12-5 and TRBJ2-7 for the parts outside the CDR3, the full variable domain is DARVTQTPRHKVTEMGQEVTMRCQPILGHNTVFWYRQTMMQGLELLAYFRNRAPLDDSGMPKDRFSAEMPDATLATLKIQPSEPRDSAVYFCASGLVGSYEQYFGPGTRLTVT.

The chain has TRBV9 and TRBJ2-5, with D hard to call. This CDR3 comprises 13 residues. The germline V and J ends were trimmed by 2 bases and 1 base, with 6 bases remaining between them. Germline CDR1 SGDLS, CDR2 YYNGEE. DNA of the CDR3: TGTGCCAGCAGCGTGAGCAGCCAAGAGACCCAGTACTTC. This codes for CASSVSSQETQYF.

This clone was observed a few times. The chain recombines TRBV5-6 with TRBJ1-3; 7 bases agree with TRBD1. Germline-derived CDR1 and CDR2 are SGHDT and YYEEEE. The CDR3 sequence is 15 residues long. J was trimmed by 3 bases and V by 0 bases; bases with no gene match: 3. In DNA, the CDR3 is TGTGCCAGCAGCTTGGTAGGGGGCTTTGGAAACACCATATATTTT. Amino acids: CASSLVGGFGNTIYF.

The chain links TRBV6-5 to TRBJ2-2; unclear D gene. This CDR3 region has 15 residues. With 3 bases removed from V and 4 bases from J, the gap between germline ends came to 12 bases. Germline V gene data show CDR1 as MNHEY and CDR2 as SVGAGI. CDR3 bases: TGTGCCAGCAGTTATTTTTCTGCAGCCACCGGGGAGCTGTTTTTT. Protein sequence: CASSYFSAATGELFF.

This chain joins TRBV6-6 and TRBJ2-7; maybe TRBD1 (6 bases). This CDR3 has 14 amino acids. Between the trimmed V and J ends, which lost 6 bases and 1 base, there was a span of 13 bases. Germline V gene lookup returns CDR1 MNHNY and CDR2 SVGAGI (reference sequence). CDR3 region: CASRPRQVSYEQYF. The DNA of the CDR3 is TGTGCCAGCAGACCGAGACAGGTTTCCTACGAGCAGTACTTC.

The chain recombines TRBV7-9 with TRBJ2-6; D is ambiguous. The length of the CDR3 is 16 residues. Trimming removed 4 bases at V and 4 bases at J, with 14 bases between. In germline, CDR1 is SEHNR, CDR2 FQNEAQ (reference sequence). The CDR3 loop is CASSSQTFSGANVLTF. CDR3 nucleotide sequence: TGTGCCAGCAGCTCCCAAACTTTTTCAGGGGCCAACGTCCTGACTTTC.

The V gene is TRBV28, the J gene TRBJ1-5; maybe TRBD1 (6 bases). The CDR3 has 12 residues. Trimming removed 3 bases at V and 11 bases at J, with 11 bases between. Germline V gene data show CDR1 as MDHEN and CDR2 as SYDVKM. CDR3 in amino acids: CASSLGRGTQHF. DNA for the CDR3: TGTGCCAGCAGTTTGGGGAGGGGGACCCAGCATTTT. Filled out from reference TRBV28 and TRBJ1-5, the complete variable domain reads DVKVTQSSRYLVKRTGEKVFLECVQDMDHENMFWYRQDPGLGLRLIYFSYDVKMKEKGDIPEGYSVSREKKERFSLILESASTNQTSMYLCASSLGRGTQHFGDGTRLSIL.

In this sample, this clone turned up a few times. The CDR3 sequence is CASSQSGGRYEQYF. The CDR3 nucleotides are TGTGCCAGCAGCCAATCAGGAGGACGGTACGAGCAGTACTTC. The rearrangement links TRBV16 to TRBJ2-7; D possibly corresponds to TRBD2 (5 bases). Germline V gives CDR1 KGHSY, CDR2 FQNENV. This CDR3 has 14 amino acids. Between the trimmed V and J ends, which lost 0 bases and 4 bases, there was a span of 10 bases.

CDR3 amino acids: CASSLEVGGGMETQYF. For the CDR3, the DNA is TGTGCCAGCAGCTTAGAAGTCGGCGGGGGGATGGAGACCCAGTACTTC. The chain carries TRBV7-2 and TRBJ2-5; the match to TRBD2 covers 8 bases. There are 16 residues in the CDR3. V dropped 1 base and J dropped 5; count of bases not matched to a gene: 9. CDR1 and CDR2 from the germline V gene are SGHTA and FQGNSA. The full variable domain, completed using reference TRBV7-2 and TRBJ2-5, is GAGVSQSPSNKVTEKGKDVELRCDPISGHTALYWYRQSLGQGLEFLIYFQGNSAPDKSGLPSDRFSAERTGGSVSTLTIQRTQQEDSAVYLCASSLEVGGGMETQYFGPGTRLLVL.

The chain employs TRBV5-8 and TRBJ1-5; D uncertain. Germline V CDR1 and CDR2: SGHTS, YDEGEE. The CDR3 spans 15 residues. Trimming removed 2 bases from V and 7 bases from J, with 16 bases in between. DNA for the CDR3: TGTGCCAGCAGCTTTTCCACAAATGCTCGACAGCCCCAGCATTTT. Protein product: CASSFSTNARQPQHF.

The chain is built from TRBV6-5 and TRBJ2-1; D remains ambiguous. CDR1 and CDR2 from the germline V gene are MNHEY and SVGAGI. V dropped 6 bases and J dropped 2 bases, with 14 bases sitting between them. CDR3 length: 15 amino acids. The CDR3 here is CASSRSQDAYNEQFF. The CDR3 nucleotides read TGTGCCAGCAGCCGCTCCCAAGACGCCTACAATGAGCAGTTCTTC.

Here the CDR3 reads CASSPGQGGDIQYF. The CDR3 region has the DNA TGCGCCAGCAGCCCAGGACAGGGTGGGGACATTCAGTACTTC. The rearrangement uses TRBV5-1 and TRBJ2-4, with 8 bases fitting TRBD1. In germline, CDR1 is SGHRS, CDR2 YFSETQ. This CDR3 has 14 amino acids. J gave up 8 bases and V 4 bases, and 8 bases lay outside the gene matches.